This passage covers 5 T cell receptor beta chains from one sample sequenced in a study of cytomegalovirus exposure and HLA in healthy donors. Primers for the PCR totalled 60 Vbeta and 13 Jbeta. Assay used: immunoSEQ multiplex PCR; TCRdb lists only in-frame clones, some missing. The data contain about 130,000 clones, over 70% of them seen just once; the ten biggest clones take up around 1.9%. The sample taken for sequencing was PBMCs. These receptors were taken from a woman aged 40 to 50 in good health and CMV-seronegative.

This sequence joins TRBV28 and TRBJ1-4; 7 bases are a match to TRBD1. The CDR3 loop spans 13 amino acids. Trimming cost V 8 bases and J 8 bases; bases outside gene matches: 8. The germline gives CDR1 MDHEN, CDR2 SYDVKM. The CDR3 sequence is CASGETGWEKLFF. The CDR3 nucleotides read TGTGCCAGCGGTGAGACAGGGTGGGAAAAACTGTTTTTT.

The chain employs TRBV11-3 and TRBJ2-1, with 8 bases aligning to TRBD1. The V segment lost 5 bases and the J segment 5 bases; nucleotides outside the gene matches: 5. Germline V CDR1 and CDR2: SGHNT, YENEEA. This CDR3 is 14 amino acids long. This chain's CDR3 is CASSDRGGDNEQFF. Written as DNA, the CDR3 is TGTGCCAGCAGCGACAGGGGAGGTGACAATGAGCAGTTCTTC.

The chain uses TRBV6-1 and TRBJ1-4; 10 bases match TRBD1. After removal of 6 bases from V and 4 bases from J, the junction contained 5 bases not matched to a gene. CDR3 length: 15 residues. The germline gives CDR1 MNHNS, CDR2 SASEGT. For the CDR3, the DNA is TGTGCCAGCAGGGGGACAGGGGAGAGTAATGAAAAACTGTTTTTT. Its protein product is CASRGTGESNEKLFF.

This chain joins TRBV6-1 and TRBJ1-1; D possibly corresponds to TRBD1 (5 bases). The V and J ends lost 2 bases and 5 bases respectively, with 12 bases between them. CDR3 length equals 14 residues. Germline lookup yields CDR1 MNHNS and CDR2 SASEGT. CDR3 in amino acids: CASSELPGRTEAFF. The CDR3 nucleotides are TGTGCCAGCAGTGAACTTCCAGGGCGGACTGAAGCTTTCTTT.

CDR3 amino acids: CASSVGGGGSGNTIYF. The CDR3 DNA reads as TGTGCCAGCAGCGTAGGAGGGGGGGGGTCTGGAAACACCATATATTTT. This chain joins TRBV9 and TRBJ1-3; TRBD1 is a possible D gene (6 bases). The V gene's germline CDR1 is SGDLS and CDR2 YYNGEE. The CDR3 sequence is 16 residues long. Deletions cut 0 bases from V and 1 base from J, with 11 bases between. Full variable domain (missing parts from reference TRBV9 and TRBJ1-3): DSGVTQTPKHLITATGQRVTLRCSPRSGDLSVYWYQQSLDQGLQFLIQYYNGEERAKGNILERFSAQQFPDLHSELNLSSLELGDSALYFCASSVGGGGSGNTIYFGEGSWLTVV.